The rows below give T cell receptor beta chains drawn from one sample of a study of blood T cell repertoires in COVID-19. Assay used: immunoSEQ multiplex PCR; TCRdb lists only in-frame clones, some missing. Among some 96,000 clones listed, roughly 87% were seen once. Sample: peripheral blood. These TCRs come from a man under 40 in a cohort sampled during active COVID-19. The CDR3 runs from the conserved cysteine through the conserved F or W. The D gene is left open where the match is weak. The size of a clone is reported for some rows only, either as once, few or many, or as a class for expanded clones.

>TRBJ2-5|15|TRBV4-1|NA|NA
TGCGCCAGCAGCCGCAGTCAGGGTTTGTTGGAGACCCAGTACTTC
CASSRSQGLLETQYF
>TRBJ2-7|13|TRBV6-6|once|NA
TGTGCCAGCAAGGGCCTAGCGATGGGCGAGCAGTACTTC
CASKGLAMGEQYF
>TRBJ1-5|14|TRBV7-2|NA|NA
TGTGCCAGCAGCTTATTGAGTGGTAATCAGCCCCAGCATTTT
CASSLLSGNQPQHF
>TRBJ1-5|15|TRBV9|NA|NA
TGTGCCAGCAGCGTAACGGGGGAGGCGAATCAGCCCCAGCATTTT
CASSVTGEANQPQHF
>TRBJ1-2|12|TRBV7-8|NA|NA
TGTGCCAGCAGCCCAGGGTCAGGAGGCTACACCTTC
CASSPGSGGYTF
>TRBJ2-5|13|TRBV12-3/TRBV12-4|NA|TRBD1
TGTGCCAGCAGGTTAGGACAGGCAGAGACCCAGTACTTC
CASRLGQAETQYF
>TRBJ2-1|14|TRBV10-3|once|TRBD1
TGTGCCATCAGCGAAGACAGGGACTACAATGAGCAGTTCTTC
CAISEDRDYNEQFF
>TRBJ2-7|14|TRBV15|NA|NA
TGTGCCACCAGCAGAGTGCAGGGGTCCTACGAGCAGTACTTC
CATSRVQGSYEQYF
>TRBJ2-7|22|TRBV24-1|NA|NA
TGTGCCACCAGTGATTTCGGCTTTGGTTCCGGCGGGGAACGAGATGGGAGCAACGAGCAGTACTTC
CATSDFGFGSGGERDGSNEQYF
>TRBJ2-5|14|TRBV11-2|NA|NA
TGTGCCAGCAGCCTACGGAGTAGCCAAGAGACCCAGTACTTC
CASSLRSSQETQYF
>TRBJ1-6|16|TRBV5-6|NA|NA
TGTGCCAGCAGCTCAAGAACCGGGACTGATAATTCACCCCTCCACTTT
CASSSRTGTDNSPLHF
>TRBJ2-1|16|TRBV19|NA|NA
TGTGCCAGTAGTATCTCCGGGGAAAACTCCTACAATGAGCAGTTCTTC
CASSISGENSYNEQFF
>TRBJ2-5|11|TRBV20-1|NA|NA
TGCAGTTCAACTAGACAAGAGACCCAGTACTTC
CSSTRQETQYF
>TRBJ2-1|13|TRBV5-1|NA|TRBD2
TGCGCCAGCAGCCCGATAGGGAGGGATGAGCAGTTCTTC
CASSPIGRDEQFF
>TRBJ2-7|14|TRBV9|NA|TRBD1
TGTGCCAGCAGCGAAACAGGGGGCGGGTACGAGCAGTACTTC
CASSETGGGYEQYF
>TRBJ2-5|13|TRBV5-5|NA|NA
TGTGCCAGCAGCCGTCCACCAGGGGAGACCCAGTACTTC
CASSRPPGETQYF
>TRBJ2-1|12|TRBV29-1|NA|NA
TGCAGCGTTGACCTAAGGGGAGGCGAGCAGTTCTTC
CSVDLRGGEQFF